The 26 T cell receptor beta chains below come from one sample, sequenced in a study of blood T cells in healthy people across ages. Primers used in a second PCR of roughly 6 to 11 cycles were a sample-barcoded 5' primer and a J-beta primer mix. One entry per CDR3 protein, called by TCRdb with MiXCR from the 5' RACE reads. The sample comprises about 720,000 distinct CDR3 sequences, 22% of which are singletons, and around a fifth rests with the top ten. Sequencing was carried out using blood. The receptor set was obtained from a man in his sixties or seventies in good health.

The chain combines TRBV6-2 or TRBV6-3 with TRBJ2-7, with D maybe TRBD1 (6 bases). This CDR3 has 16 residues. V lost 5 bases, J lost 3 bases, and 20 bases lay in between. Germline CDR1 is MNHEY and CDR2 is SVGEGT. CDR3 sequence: CASSRPNDRPNYEQYV. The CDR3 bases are TGTGCCAGCAGTCGACCGAATGACAGGCCGAACTACGAGCAGTACGTC.

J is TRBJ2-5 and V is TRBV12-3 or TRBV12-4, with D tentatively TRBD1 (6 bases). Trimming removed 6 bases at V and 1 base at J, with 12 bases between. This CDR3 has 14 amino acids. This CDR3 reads CASRVDRFQETQYF. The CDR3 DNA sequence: TGTGCCAGCAGGGTCGACAGGTTCCAAGAGACCCAGTACTTC.

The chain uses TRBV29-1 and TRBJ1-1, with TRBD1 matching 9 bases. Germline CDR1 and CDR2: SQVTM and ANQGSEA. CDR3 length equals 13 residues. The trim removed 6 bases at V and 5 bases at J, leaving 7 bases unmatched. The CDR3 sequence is CSVHRGQRTEAFF. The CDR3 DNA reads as TGCAGCGTGCACAGGGGGCAGAGGACTGAAGCTTTCTTT. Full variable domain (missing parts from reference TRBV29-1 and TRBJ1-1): SAVISQKPSRDICQRGTSLTIQCQVDSQVTMMFWYRQQPGQSLTLIATANQGSEATYESGFVIDKFPISRPNLTFSTLTVSNMSPEDSSIYLCSVHRGQRTEAFFGQGTRLTVV.

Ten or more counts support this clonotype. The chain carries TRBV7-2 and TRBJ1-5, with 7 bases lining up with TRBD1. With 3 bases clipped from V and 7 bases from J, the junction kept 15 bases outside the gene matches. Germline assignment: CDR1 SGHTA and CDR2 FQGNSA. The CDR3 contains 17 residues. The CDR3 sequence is CASSFGAPTGLGQPQHF. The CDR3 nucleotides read TGTGCCAGCAGCTTTGGGGCCCCGACAGGGCTTGGACAGCCCCAGCATTTT.

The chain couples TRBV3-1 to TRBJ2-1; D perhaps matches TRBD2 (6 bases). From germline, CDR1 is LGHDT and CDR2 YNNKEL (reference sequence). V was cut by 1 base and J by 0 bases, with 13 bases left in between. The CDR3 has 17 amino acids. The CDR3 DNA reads TGTGCCAGCAGCCAAGTCCTAGCGAGTAGCTCCTACAATGAGCAGTTCTTC. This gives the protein CASSQVLASSSYNEQFF.

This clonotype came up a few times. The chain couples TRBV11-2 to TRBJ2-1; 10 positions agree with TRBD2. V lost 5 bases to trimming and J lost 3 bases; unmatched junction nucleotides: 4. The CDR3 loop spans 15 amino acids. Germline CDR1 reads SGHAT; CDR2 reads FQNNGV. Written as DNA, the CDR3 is TGTGCCAGCAGCCCTAGCGGGGGCCACTACAATGAGCAGTTCTTC. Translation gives CASSPSGGHYNEQFF.

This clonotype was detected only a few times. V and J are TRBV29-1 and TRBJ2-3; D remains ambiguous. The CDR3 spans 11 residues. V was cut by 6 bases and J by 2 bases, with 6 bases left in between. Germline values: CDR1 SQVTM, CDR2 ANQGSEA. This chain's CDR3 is CSVDATDTQYF. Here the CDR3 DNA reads TGCAGCGTGGACGCCACAGATACGCAGTATTTT.

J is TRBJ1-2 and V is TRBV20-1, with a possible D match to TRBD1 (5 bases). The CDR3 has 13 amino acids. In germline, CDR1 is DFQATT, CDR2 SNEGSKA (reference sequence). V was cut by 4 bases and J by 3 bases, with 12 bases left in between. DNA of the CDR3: TGCAGTGCTACCCCGATGGGGGACTATGGCTACACCTTC. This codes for CSATPMGDYGYTF.

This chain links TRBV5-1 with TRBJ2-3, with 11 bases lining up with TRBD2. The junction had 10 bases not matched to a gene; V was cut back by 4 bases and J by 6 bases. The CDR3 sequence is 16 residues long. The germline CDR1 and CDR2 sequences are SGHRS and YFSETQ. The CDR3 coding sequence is TGCGCCAGCAGCCCGAGCGTAGCGGGGGGGCTCGATACGCAGTATTTT. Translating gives CASSPSVAGGLDTQYF.

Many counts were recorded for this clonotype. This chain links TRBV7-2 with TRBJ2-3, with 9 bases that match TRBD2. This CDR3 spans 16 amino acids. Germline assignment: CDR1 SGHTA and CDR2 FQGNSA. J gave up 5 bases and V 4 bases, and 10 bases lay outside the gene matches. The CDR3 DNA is TGTGCCAGCAGCTCCGTGGCGGGGGGGTTTAGAGATACGCAGTATTTT. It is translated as CASSSVAGGFRDTQYF.

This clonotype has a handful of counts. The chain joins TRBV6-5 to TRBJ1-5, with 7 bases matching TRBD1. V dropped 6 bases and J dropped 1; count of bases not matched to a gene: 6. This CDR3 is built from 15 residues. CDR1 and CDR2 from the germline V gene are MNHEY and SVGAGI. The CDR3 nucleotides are TGTGCCAGCAGCCCGGACAGGTCGAGCAATCAGCCCCAGCATTTT. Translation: CASSPDRSSNQPQHF.

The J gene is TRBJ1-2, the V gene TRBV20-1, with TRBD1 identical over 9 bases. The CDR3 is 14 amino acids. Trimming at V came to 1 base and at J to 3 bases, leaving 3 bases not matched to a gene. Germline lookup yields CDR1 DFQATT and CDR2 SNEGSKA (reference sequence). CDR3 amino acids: CSARGQGDHYGYTF. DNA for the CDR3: TGCAGTGCTAGAGGACAGGGGGACCACTATGGCTACACCTTC.

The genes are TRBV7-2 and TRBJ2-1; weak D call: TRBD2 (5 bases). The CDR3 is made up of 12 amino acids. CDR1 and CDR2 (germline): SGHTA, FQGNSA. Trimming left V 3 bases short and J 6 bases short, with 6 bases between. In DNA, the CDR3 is TGTGCCAGCAGCTTCCTAGCCAATGAGCAGTTCTTC. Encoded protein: CASSFLANEQFF.

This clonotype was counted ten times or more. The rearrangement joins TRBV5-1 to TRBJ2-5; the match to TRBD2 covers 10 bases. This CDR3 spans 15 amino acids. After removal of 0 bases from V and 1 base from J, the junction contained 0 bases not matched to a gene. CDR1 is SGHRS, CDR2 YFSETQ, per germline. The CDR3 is CASSLGTSGQETQYF. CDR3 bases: TGCGCCAGCAGCTTGGGGACTAGCGGCCAAGAGACCCAGTACTTC. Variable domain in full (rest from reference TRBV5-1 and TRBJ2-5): KAGVTQTPRYLIKTRGQQVTLSCSPISGHRSVSWYQQTPGQGLQFLFEYFSETQRNKGNFPGRFSGRQFSNSRSEMNVSTLELGDSALYLCASSLGTSGQETQYFGPGTRLLVL.

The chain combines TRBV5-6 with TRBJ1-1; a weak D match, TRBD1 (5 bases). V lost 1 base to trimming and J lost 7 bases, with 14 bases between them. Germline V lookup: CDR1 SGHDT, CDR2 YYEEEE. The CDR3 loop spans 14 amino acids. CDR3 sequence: CASSLFTGSGEAFF. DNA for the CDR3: TGTGCCAGCAGCTTGTTCACAGGTTCGGGTGAAGCTTTCTTT.

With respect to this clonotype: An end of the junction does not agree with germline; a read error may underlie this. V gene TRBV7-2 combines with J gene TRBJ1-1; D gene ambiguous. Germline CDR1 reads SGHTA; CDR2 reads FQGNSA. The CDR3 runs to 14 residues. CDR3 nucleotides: TGTGCCAGCAGCCGTCGGTTCATGAACACTGGAGCTTTCTTT. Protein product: CASSRRFMNTGAFF.

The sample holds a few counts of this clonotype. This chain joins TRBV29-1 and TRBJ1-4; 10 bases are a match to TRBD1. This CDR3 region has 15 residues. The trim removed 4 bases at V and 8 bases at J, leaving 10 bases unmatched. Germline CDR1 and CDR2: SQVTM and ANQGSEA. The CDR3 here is CSVGDRGFSAEKLFF. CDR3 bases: TGCAGCGTTGGGGACAGGGGCTTCTCAGCGGAAAAACTGTTTTTT.

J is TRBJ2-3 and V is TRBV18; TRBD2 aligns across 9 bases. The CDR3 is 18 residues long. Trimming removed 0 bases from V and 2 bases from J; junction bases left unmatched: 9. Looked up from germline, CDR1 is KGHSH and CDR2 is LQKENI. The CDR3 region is CASSPPSVAGEHTDTQYF. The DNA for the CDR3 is TGTGCCAGCTCACCACCGTCGGTAGCGGGAGAACACACAGATACGCAGTATTTT.

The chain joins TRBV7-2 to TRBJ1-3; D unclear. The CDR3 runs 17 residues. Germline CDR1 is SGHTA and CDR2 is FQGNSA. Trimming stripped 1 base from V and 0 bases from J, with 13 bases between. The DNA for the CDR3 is TGTGCCAGCAGCTTAGAGGGTACGACGAGCTCTGGAAACACCATATATTTT. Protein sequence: CASSLEGTTSSGNTIYF.

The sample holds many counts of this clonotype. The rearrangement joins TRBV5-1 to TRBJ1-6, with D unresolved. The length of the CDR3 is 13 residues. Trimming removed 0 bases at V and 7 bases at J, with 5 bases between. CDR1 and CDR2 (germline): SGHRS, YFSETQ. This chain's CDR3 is CASSLETNSPLHF. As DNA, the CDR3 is TGCGCCAGCAGCTTGGAGACGAATTCACCCCTCCACTTT.

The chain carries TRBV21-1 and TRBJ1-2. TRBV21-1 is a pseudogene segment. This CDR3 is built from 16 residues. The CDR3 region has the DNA TGTGCCAGCAGCCGCCGGGACTTCATCGCCCTCTATGGCTACACCTTC. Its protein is CASSRRDFIALYGYTF.

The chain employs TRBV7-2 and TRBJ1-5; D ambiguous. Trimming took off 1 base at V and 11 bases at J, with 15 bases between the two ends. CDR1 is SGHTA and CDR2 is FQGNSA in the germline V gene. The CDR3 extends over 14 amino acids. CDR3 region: CASSLEQGFSAQHF. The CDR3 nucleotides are TGTGCCAGCAGCTTAGAACAAGGGTTTTCAGCCCAGCATTTT.

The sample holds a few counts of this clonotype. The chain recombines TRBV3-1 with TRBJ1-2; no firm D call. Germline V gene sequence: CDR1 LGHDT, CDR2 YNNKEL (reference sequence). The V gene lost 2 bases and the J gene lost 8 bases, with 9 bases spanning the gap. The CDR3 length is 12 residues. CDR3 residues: CASSQLGRGYTF. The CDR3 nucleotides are TGTGCCAGCAGCCAACTCGGGCGCGGCTACACCTTC.

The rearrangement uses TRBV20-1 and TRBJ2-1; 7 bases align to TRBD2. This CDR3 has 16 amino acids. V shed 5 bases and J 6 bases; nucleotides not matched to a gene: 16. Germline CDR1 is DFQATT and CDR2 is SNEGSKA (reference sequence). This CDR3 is CSAGDPSAGRVNEQFF. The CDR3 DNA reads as TGCAGTGCTGGGGACCCATCAGCGGGAAGGGTCAATGAGCAGTTCTTC.

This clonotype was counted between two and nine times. CDR3 protein: CASSLSPLATSTDTQYF. The CDR3, as DNA: TGTGCCAGCAGTTTATCCCCCCTAGCGACTAGCACAGATACGCAGTATTTT. V gene TRBV27 combines with J gene TRBJ2-3, with a weak D call TRBD2 (6 bases). In germline, CDR1 is MNHEY, CDR2 SMNVEV (reference sequence). The length of the CDR3 is 17 residues. Trimming took 0 bases from V and 0 from J, leaving 13 bases between them.

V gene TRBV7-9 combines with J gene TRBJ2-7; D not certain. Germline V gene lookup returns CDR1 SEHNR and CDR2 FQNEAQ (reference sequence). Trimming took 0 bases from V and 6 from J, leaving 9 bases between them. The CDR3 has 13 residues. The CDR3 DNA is TGTGCCAGCAGCTTAGCTAGCACTGGCGAGCAGTACTTC. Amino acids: CASSLASTGEQYF. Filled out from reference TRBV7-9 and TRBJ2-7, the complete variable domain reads DTGVSQNPRHKITKRGQNVTFRCDPISEHNRLYWYRQTLGQGPEFLTYFQNEAQLEKSRLLSDRFSAERPKGSFSTLEIQRTEQGDSAMYLCASSLASTGEQYFGPGTRLTVT.